This T cell receptor (beta chain) comes out of a study of identical twins (dated by TCRdb to 2015 to 2016). Study-wide context: To test whether fetal clonotypes persist, this study deep-sequenced TCR alpha and beta repertoires from monozygotic twins, from unrelated adults of various ages, and from cord blood. To rule out contamination, the twin experiments were replicated at different times with different library preparation protocols.

Only healthy Caucasian donors were included. Three unrelated non-twin adults were additionally sequenced: a male aged 18 to 30, a male aged 50 to 60 and a female aged 50 to 60. Using Miltenyi CD45RO+ enrichment and human naive T-cell isolation kits, memory (CD45RO+) and naive T cells were isolated from PBMC. The CDR3 measures 16 amino acids from cysteine to phenylalanine. Just CDR3 DNA is preserved here, 48 bases in frame from base 1. For CDR1 and CDR2, the germline V gene lists SGHRS and YFSETQ. The V end gives up 2 bases and the J end 4 bases, leaving 11 bases in the junction not matched to a gene. Library creation used 5' RACE. Sequencer: Illumina HiSeq 2000. Template switching introduced a universal primer binding site; the final cDNA contained a unique molecular identifier, enabling accurate counting of TCR cDNA molecules. Specific primers in the conserved constant-segment region were used to synthesize first-strand cDNA for the TCR alpha and beta chains. Each cDNA library was double barcoded, with a SMART-Mk sample barcode plus Illumina barcodes, to control for contamination. TruSeq adapter sequences along with Illumina sample barcodes were introduced in two successive PCR steps. Sequencing of the TCR alpha and beta cDNA libraries was done on the Illumina HiSeq platform using custom primers. As for the authors' bioinformatics: MiGEC processed the raw reads to extract unique molecular identifiers, while MiXCR was used to determine the CDR3 positions. For each individual, recombination models were inferred using an EM algorithm with the repgenHMM and IGoR tools. The tcR package in R was used for shared clonotype analysis, with sharing normalized by the product of cloneset sizes. To study raw recombination without the effects of thymic and clonal selection, out-of-frame nonproductive sequences were analyzed. TCRdb took the public reads, trimmed them with fastp at Q25, ran MiXCR for clone calling and kept in-frame beta chains. Rows merge per CDR3 protein into single entries with the most common DNA and genes. Here the V and J calls rest on TCRdb's processing, not on the authors' analysis. This sample comprises around 370,000 distinct CDR3 sequences, roughly 9% of them detected only once. 7.5% to 9.5% of the sample is in the top ten clones.

Points the paper makes about the study in general: A weaker excess of twin sharing was found in beta out-of-frame sequences because the signal-to-noise ratio was lowered by fewer shared sequences. Invariant T cells such as MAIT and iNKT could partly confound zero-insertion analyses, although diverse VJ usage argued against such confounding for most clonotypes. Abundant cord blood beta clonotypes carried fewer insertions; young adult naive repertoires showed a weaker similar trend, while memory repertoires showed none. In monozygotic twins, out-of-frame TCR alpha sharing was systematically underestimated by recombination models, although the models agreed with sharing between unrelated individuals. Because the same donors could not be followed over many years, the conclusions depended on cross-sectional statistical analysis. Compared with coincidental sharing between unrelated individuals, an excess of low generation-probability sequences was observed among out-of-frame TCR alpha sequences shared between twins.

Note on this clonotype: The target of this receptor is not known. There are no base qualities to consult, and no much larger clone falls within one base.

The TCR was taken from a woman in her 50s in good health. Sequencing was carried out using naive T cells sorted from blood. The sample's cell subset or site label, in plain terms: cells isolated with a human naive T-cell isolation kit. The receptor chain draws on TRBV5-1 and TRBJ1-1; the central 7 bases match TRBD1. CDR3 reads: CASSFARQGWGTEAFF. The DNA sequence reads TGCGCCAGCAGCTTCGCCCGACAGGGTTGGGGCACTGAAGCTTTCTTT.